Listed below are T cell receptor beta chains from one sample, sequenced in a study of CD8 T cells in ankylosing spondylitis. TCRdb re-derived calls from the 5' RACE reads in MiXCR, one entry per CDR3 protein. The table shows 250,000 or so distinct CDR3 sequences, with about 24% occurring only once. Sequencing was done on a sample of blood, either unsorted or a sorted T cell fraction (not recorded which). Receptors were obtained from a male donor with ankylosing spondylitis or in good health (not recorded which). Each CDR3 is given with its conserved first and last residue. A D gene is named only where the DNA matches it firmly. Only some rows state a clone size, as once, few, many or a class for expanded clones.

d_call,v_call,j_call,clone_size,cdr3_aa,cdr3_nt
TRBD1,TRBV29-1,TRBJ2-2,few,CSYRGFRTGELFF,TGCAGTTACAGGGGTTTTCGCACCGGGGAGCTGTTTTTT
-,TRBV27,TRBJ1-5,many,CASSLNRHSNQPQHF,TGTGCCAGCAGTTTGAACAGACATAGCAATCAGCCCCAGCATTTT
TRBD1,TRBV29-1,TRBJ1-6,many,CSAGTANSPLHF,TGCAGCGCAGGGACAGCAAATTCACCCCTCCACTTT
-,TRBV7-2,TRBJ2-5,-,CASSLAAGPRGSQYF,TGTGCCAGCAGCTTAGCTGCCGGGCCACGGGGGTCCCAGTACTTC
-,TRBV7-9,TRBJ1-2,-,CASSLPTGYGYTF,TGTGCCAGCAGCTTACCGACAGGCTATGGCTACACCTTC
TRBD2,TRBV20-1,TRBJ2-3,-,CSARDHNTGGDTQYF,TGCAGTGCTAGAGATCACAACACGGGGGGTGATACGCAGTATTTT
-,TRBV15,TRBJ2-1,few,CATSREGFNEQFF,TGTGCCACCAGCAGAGAAGGGTTTAATGAGCAGTTCTTC
-,TRBV7-2,TRBJ2-5,-,CASSLTNQETQYF,TGTGCCAGCAGCCTCACCAATCAGGAGACCCAGTACTTC
-,TRBV4-2,TRBJ2-1,few,CASSQVLGGQDNEQFF,TGTGCCAGCAGCCAAGTGTTAGGGGGGCAAGACAATGAGCAGTTCTTC
-,TRBV12-3/TRBV12-4,TRBJ2-4,-,CASSLGERTLPIQYF,TGTGCCAGCAGTTTAGGAGAACGCACCCTACCCATTCAGTACTTC
-,TRBV4-1,TRBJ2-1,-,CASSPRRGNEQFF,TGCGCCAGCAGCCCCCGACGGGGGAATGAGCAGTTCTTC
-,TRBV24-1,TRBJ2-5,few,CATSDFGRTQETQYF,TGTGCCACCAGTGATTTTGGCAGGACCCAAGAGACCCAGTACTTC
TRBD1,TRBV27,TRBJ2-1,-,CASSDITGGVDEQFF,TGTGCCAGCAGTGACATCACAGGGGGCGTGGATGAGCAGTTCTTC
TRBD2,TRBV29-1,TRBJ2-3,many,CSVRLGRGGWTDTQYF,TGCAGCGTTCGGCTAGGGCGGGGGGGCTGGACAGATACGCAGTATTTT
-,TRBV12-3/TRBV12-4,TRBJ1-2,many,CASSQGFNGYTF,TGTGCCAGCTCACAGGGATTTAATGGCTACACCTTC
-,TRBV20-1,TRBJ1-2,few,CSASGGLNYGYTF,TGCAGTGCTAGCGGGGGTCTGAACTATGGCTACACCTTC
-,TRBV2,TRBJ2-3,-,CASSGGLGNTQYF,TGTGCCAGCAGTGGAGGGTTGGGGAATACGCAGTATTTT
-,TRBV20-1,TRBJ1-5,-,CSASGGGNQPQHF,TGCAGTGCTAGTGGGGGAGGCAATCAGCCCCAGCATTTT
-,TRBV20-1,TRBJ1-5,many,CSARVAGVANQPQHF,TGCAGTGCTAGGGTCGCAGGGGTCGCCAATCAGCCCCAGCATTTT
TRBD1,TRBV20-1,TRBJ2-7,-,CSVNRGTYEQYF,TGCAGTGTCAACAGGGGGACCTACGAGCAGTACTTC
-,TRBV10-3,TRBJ2-7,-,CAISESRVGRSYEQYF,TGTGCCATCAGTGAGTCGAGGGTCGGCCGCTCCTACGAGCAGTACTTC
-,TRBV20-1,TRBJ2-5,-,CSAPVGSGYGETQYF,TGCAGTGCCCCTGTAGGGTCGGGTTACGGAGAGACCCAGTACTTC
TRBD1,TRBV20-1,TRBJ2-7,-,CSASQHRGRPYEQYF,TGCAGTGCTAGCCAACACAGGGGGCGGCCCTACGAGCAGTACTTC
TRBD2,TRBV20-1,TRBJ2-3,few,CSAVGPSGGSTDTQYF,TGCAGTGCGGTGGGCCCTAGCGGGGGATCCACAGATACGCAGTATTTT
-,TRBV5-4,TRBJ1-2,many,CASSLDGSYGYTF,TGTGCCAGCAGCTTGGATGGGAGCTATGGCTACACCTTC
-,TRBV2,TRBJ2-5,many,CASHTTGPLGDQYF,TGTGCCAGTCACACTACAGGGCCTCTAGGAGACCAGTACTTC
-,TRBV6-6,TRBJ2-3,few,CASSYPSEDTQYF,TGTGCCAGCAGTTACCCTAGCGAAGATACGCAGTATTTT
TRBD2,TRBV11-3,TRBJ2-1,many,CASSLGGGSYDEQFF,TGTGCCAGCAGCTTAGGGGGGGGGTCTTACGATGAGCAGTTCTTC
-,TRBV10-3,TRBJ2-3,-,CAIRGQLASTDTQYF,TGTGCCATCAGGGGGCAACTAGCAAGCACAGATACGCAGTATTTT
-,TRBV5-4,TRBJ2-1,few,CASSFPGDEQFF,TGTGCCAGCAGCTTTCCAGGGGATGAGCAGTTCTTC
TRBD1,TRBV10-3,TRBJ2-1,-,CAISGTGGEQFF,TGTGCCATCAGTGGGACAGGGGGCGAGCAGTTCTTC
TRBD1,TRBV28,TRBJ2-5,-,CASMGTGVETQYF,TGTGCCAGCATGGGGACAGGGGTAGAGACCCAGTACTTC
-,TRBV7-2,TRBJ2-3,many,CASSLVEWTDTQYF,TGTGCCAGCAGCTTAGTAGAATGGACGGATACGCAGTATTTT
TRBD2,TRBV6-5,TRBJ2-2,many,CASSYDGRGGHTGELFF,TGTGCCAGCAGTTACGATGGGCGGGGGGGCCACACCGGGGAGCTGTTTTTT
-,TRBV7-6,TRBJ1-4,many,CASSLIPGEKLFF,TGTGCCAGCAGCTTGATCCCGGGGGAAAAACTGTTTTTT
-,TRBV5-8,TRBJ2-7,few,CASSTDTGVYEQYF,TGTGCCAGCAGCACCGACACAGGAGTCTACGAGCAGTACTTC
TRBD1,TRBV20-1,TRBJ1-1,few,CSARDLRGPGPEAFF,TGCAGTGCTAGAGACCTCAGGGGGCCGGGACCTGAAGCTTTCTTT
-,TRBV20-1,TRBJ2-5,many,CSASRTPQETQYF,TGCAGTGCTAGCCGGACACCCCAAGAGACCCAGTACTTC
-,TRBV29-1,TRBJ2-2,many,CSVQAPGELFF,TGCAGCGTACAAGCCCCCGGGGAGCTGTTTTTT
-,TRBV18,TRBJ2-1,-,CASSRPAGQGGSYNEQFF,TGTGCCAGCTCACGACCCGCCGGGCAGGGTGGTTCCTACAATGAGCAGTTCTTC
-,TRBV4-1,TRBJ1-1,many,CASSLGTLTEAFF,TGCGCCAGCAGCCTCGGGACTCTCACTGAAGCTTTCTTT
-,TRBV5-1,TRBJ2-3,few,CASSSGAHGDTQYF,TGCGCCAGCAGCTCGGGGGCGCATGGAGATACGCAGTATTTT
TRBD1,TRBV6-5,TRBJ1-6,few,CASSYENRGYSPLHF,TGTGCCAGCAGTTACGAAAACAGGGGGTATTCACCCCTCCACTTT
-,TRBV18,TRBJ2-3,many,CASSPRETDTQYF,TGTGCCAGCTCACCACGGGAGACAGATACGCAGTATTTT
-,TRBV24-1,TRBJ2-2,-,CATSDLAPPNTGELFF,TGTGCCACCAGTGATTTGGCACCGCCTAACACCGGGGAGCTGTTTTTT
TRBD2,TRBV28,TRBJ2-3,many,CASSSWARGDTDTQYF,TGTGCCAGCAGTTCCTGGGCACGGGGGGACACAGATACGCAGTATTTT
-,TRBV6-4,TRBJ2-3,-,CASSDRTDTDTQYF,TGTGCCAGCAGCGACAGGACAGACACAGATACGCAGTATTTT
TRBD1,TRBV12-3/TRBV12-4,TRBJ2-7,-,CASRNRGYEQYF,TGTGCCAGCAGAAACAGGGGCTACGAGCAGTACTTC
TRBD1,TRBV9,TRBJ1-6,many,CASSVGTGSSYNSPLHF,TGTGCCAGCAGCGTAGGGACAGGGAGCTCCTATAATTCACCCCTCCACTTT
-,TRBV5-5,TRBJ2-2,many,CASRVVANTGELFF,TGTGCCAGCCGGGTCGTTGCCAACACCGGGGAGCTGTTTTTT
TRBD2,TRBV6-1,TRBJ2-3,-,CASSPTSGGNTQYF,TGTGCCAGCAGCCCGACTAGCGGGGGTAATACGCAGTATTTT
TRBD2,TRBV29-1,TRBJ2-3,-,CSSSGGLQSTDTQYF,TGCAGCTCTAGCGGGGGACTCCAAAGCACAGATACGCAGTATTTT
TRBD1,TRBV12-3/TRBV12-4,TRBJ2-7,many,CASSHRQGIIYEQYF,TGTGCCAGCAGTCATCGACAGGGCATTATATACGAGCAGTACTTC
TRBD1,TRBV25-1,TRBJ1-2,many,CASSEYQGAGYGYTF,TGTGCCAGCAGTGAATACCAGGGGGCGGGCTATGGCTACACCTTC
TRBD2,TRBV3-1,TRBJ2-5,many,CASSQDLASGGTQYF,TGTGCCAGCAGCCAAGATTTGGCTAGCGGGGGGACCCAGTACTTC